This T cell receptor beta chain was sequenced for a study of T cells in Graves' hyperthyroidism and ophthalmopathy. Whole-study results and caveats: Blood also showed most of the thyroid clonotypes that were expanded above 0.001.

This clonotype was recorded at least ten times. Its cognate antigen is unknown. Per the germline V gene, CDR1 is MNHNS and CDR2 is SASEGT. V dropped 4 bases and J dropped 5 bases, with 15 bases sitting between them. This CDR3 spans 15 amino acids. Any patient presenting with uncontrolled infection, other autoimmune disease, pregnancy or lactation was left out. There were TCR beta CDR3 regions amplified from RNA transcripts. TCR CDR3 underwent first-round RT-PCR with the HTBI primer set. Each CDR3 protein gets one entry after TCRdb re-called the multiplex PCR reads with MiXCR. Altogether about 360,000 distinct CDR3 sequences are present, roughly 13% being singletons, with the ten largest covering 9.2%.

The chain couples TRBV6-1 to TRBJ2-1, with D possibly called TRBD1 or TRBD2 (5 bases each). The source is a woman younger than 30 with Graves' hyperthyroidism. Sample: blood. CDR3 residues: CASSGGPARNNEQFF. The CDR3, as DNA: TGTGCCAGCAGTGGGGGACCCGCCAGAAACAATGAGCAGTTCTTC.